The next 23 T cell receptor beta chains were all read from a single sample in a study of siplizumab effects on memory and regulatory T cells. Clones were sequenced by immunoSEQ multiplex PCR, and TCRdb holds only the in-frame ones, with some missing. The table includes just under 85,000 clones, about nine tenths detected once. Sample: Tregs sorted from blood. The receptors originated from a human donor in good health.

The rearrangement uses TRBV6-5 and TRBJ1-1; no firm D call. Trimming stripped 2 bases from V and 7 bases from J, with 8 bases between. The CDR3 has 12 amino acids. CDR1 MNHEY and CDR2 SVGAGI come from the germline V gene. CDR3 residues: CASSYPWGEAFF. CDR3 nucleotides: TGTGCCAGCAGTTACCCCTGGGGTGAAGCTTTCTTT.

The rearrangement joins TRBV2 to TRBJ2-7, with 7 bases matching TRBD1. The trim removed 5 bases at V and 6 bases at J, leaving 4 bases unmatched. Germline CDR1 and CDR2: SNHLY and FYNNEI. The CDR3 is 12 residues long. CDR3 sequence: CASSFTGVEQYF. The DNA of the CDR3 is TGTGCCAGCAGTTTTACAGGGGTCGAGCAGTACTTC.

V and J are TRBV11-2 and TRBJ1-1; D ambiguous. CDR3 length: 11 residues. Germline CDR1 and CDR2: SGHAT and FQNNGV. Between the trimmed V and J ends, which lost 3 bases and 10 bases, there was a span of 9 bases. The CDR3 sequence is CASSFGPGAFF. For the CDR3, the DNA is TGTGCCAGCAGCTTTGGCCCCGGAGCTTTCTTT.

The chain couples TRBV7-9 to TRBJ2-5; 13 bases fit TRBD2. CDR3 length: 16 amino acids. The V and J ends lost 3 bases and 1 base, in that order; junction bases with no gene match: 2. Germline V CDR1 and CDR2: SEHNR, FQNEAQ (reference sequence). The CDR3 loop is CASSFGLAGAQETQYF. The CDR3 bases are TGTGCCAGCAGCTTCGGACTAGCGGGGGCCCAAGAGACCCAGTACTTC.

The CDR3 sequence: CASSLVAGEEGYTF. The CDR3 coding sequence is TGCGCCAGCAGCTTGGTAGCAGGGGAGGAAGGCTACACCTTC. This chain uses TRBV5-1 with TRBJ1-2, with a possible D match to TRBD1 (6 bases). Germline V gene sequence: CDR1 SGHRS, CDR2 YFSETQ. The CDR3 runs to 14 residues. The V and J ends lost 0 bases and 8 bases respectively, with 14 bases between them.

V usage is TRBV4-3 and J usage is TRBJ2-1, with D possibly being TRBD1 (6 bases). The CDR3 covers 14 residues. Trimming removed 1 base from V and 5 bases from J, with 9 bases in between. In germline, CDR1 is LGHNA, CDR2 YSLEER. This CDR3 is CASSQGGLNNEQFF. In DNA form, the CDR3 reads TGCGCCAGCAGCCAAGGGGGGCTAAACAATGAGCAGTTCTTC.

The chain employs TRBV5-4 and TRBJ2-1; 12 nucleotides line up with TRBD1. The V and J ends lost 1 base and 9 bases, in that order; junction bases with no gene match: 8. The CDR3 runs to 16 residues. The V gene's germline CDR1 is SGHNT and CDR2 YYREEE (reference sequence). CDR3 residues: CASSLNRDRGRAEQFF. CDR3 DNA sequence: TGTGCCAGCAGCTTGAACCGGGACAGGGGGCGGGCTGAGCAGTTCTTC.

This clone appeared a single time. This chain connects TRBV9 to TRBJ2-5; 7 bases align to TRBD2. CDR1 and CDR2 (germline): SGDLS, YYNGEE. The CDR3 contains 15 residues. Losses at the gene ends were 3 bases for V and 1 base for J; bases not matched to a gene: 6. The CDR3 region is CASSASGRAQETQYF. The CDR3 DNA follows: TGTGCCAGCAGCGCCTCAGGGAGGGCCCAAGAGACCCAGTACTTC.

This chain uses TRBV9 with TRBJ2-3; TRBD2 matches 7 bases. This CDR3 is 16 amino acids long. The germline V gene encodes CDR1 SGDLS and CDR2 YYNGEE. The V gene end was trimmed by 0 bases and the J gene end by 0 bases; junction bases not matched to a gene: 4. CDR3 nucleotide sequence: TGTGCCAGCAGCGTAGGTGCGGGGGAAAGCACAGATACGCAGTATTTT. It specifies CASSVGAGESTDTQYF.

This chain joins TRBV6-1 and TRBJ2-7; D gene ambiguous. CDR3 length: 11 amino acids. Germline CDR1 reads MNHNS; CDR2 reads SASEGT. V shed 3 bases and J shed 5 bases, with 5 bases lying between them. CDR3 nucleotide sequence: TGTGCCAGCAGTGAGGACCACGAGCAGTACTTC. Translated: CASSEDHEQYF.

The V and J genes are TRBV5-1 and TRBJ1-1; D gene ambiguous. The CDR3 sequence is 15 residues long. The germline gives CDR1 SGHRS, CDR2 YFSETQ. V was shortened by 4 bases and J by 3 bases, with 16 bases between the two germline ends. CDR3 loop: CASSPAPTGYTEAFF. In nucleotides, the CDR3 is TGCGCCAGCAGCCCCGCACCCACCGGATACACTGAAGCTTTCTTT. The whole variable domain, filled in from reference TRBV5-1 and TRBJ1-1, reads KAGVTQTPRYLIKTRGQQVTLSCSPISGHRSVSWYQQTPGQGLQFLFEYFSETQRNKGNFPGRFSGRQFSNSRSEMNVSTLELGDSALYLCASSPAPTGYTEAFFGQGTRLTVV.

The chain joins TRBV11-2 to TRBJ2-7, with D tentatively TRBD1 (6 bases). The CDR3 has 14 residues. CDR1 is SGHAT and CDR2 is FQNNGV in the germline V gene. Trimming removed 5 bases from V and 5 bases from J, with 16 bases in between. CDR3 loop: CASSGFDRPNEQYF. The CDR3 DNA reads as TGTGCCAGCAGCGGATTCGACAGGCCCAACGAGCAGTACTTC.

This chain uses TRBV7-9 with TRBJ2-5; no reliable D call. V was clipped by 5 bases and J by 5 bases, with 9 bases between them. Germline V gene sequence: CDR1 SEHNR, CDR2 FQNEAQ (reference sequence). The CDR3 contains 12 residues. For the CDR3, the DNA is TGTGCCAGCAGCCCCGGGTGGGAGACCCAGTACTTC. Its protein product is CASSPGWETQYF.

The gene calls are TRBV7-2 and TRBJ2-7; D is unresolved. Trimming stripped 8 bases from V and 1 base from J, with 9 bases between. CDR1 and CDR2 from the germline V gene are SGHTA and FQGNSA. This CDR3 is built from 12 residues. CDR3 nucleotide sequence: TGTGCCAGCCAGTCCGATTCCTACGAGCAGTACTTC. Its translation: CASQSDSYEQYF.

The chain carries TRBV7-8 and TRBJ1-2; no reliable D call. The CDR3 extends over 12 amino acids. V gave up 5 bases and J gave up 8 bases, with 12 bases separating them. Germline CDR1 SGHVS, CDR2 FQNEAQ. The CDR3 DNA follows: TGTGCCAGCAGCCCAAGTTTCCGGGGCTACACCTTC. It translates to CASSPSFRGYTF.

The V and J genes are TRBV13 and TRBJ2-7; 9 bases map to TRBD1. Trimming cost V 5 bases and J 1 base; bases outside gene matches: 6. The germline CDR1 and CDR2 sequences are PRHDT and FYEKMQ (reference sequence). The CDR3 length is 15 residues. The CDR3 loop reads CASSPRTGASYEQYF. CDR3 nucleotide sequence: TGTGCCAGCAGCCCACGGACAGGGGCATCCTACGAGCAGTACTTC.

The V call is TRBV5-1, the J call TRBJ1-2; D is uncertain. The CDR3 extends over 14 amino acids. Trimming cost V 0 bases and J 0 bases, with 6 bases left between them. Germline V gives CDR1 SGHRS, CDR2 YFSETQ. CDR3 nucleotide sequence: TGCGCCAGCAGCTTGGGAATAGCTAACTATGGCTACACCTTC. As protein: CASSLGIANYGYTF.

This clone was observed a handful of times. V is TRBV10-2 and J is TRBJ2-2; 15 bases line up with TRBD2. V lost 4 bases, J lost 6 bases, and 3 bases stayed unmatched. Germline CDR1 WSHSY, CDR2 SAAADI. This CDR3 is built from 16 residues. The CDR3 DNA is TGCGCCAGCAGTGGGACTAGCGGGGGGGCACCCGGGGAGCTGTTTTTT. It yields the protein CASSGTSGGAPGELFF.

The V and J genes are TRBV9 and TRBJ1-4, with D possibly being TRBD1 (5 bases). The CDR3 sequence is 15 residues long. CDR1 and CDR2 from the germline V gene are SGDLS and YYNGEE. Trimming cost V 3 bases and J 5 bases, with 14 bases left between them. CDR3 coding DNA: TGTGCCAGCAGCGAAGAGGGGCAGCAAAATGAAAAACTGTTTTTT. Translating it yields CASSEEGQQNEKLFF.

This chain links TRBV27 with TRBJ1-1; the D gene is possibly TRBD1 (5 bases). The CDR3 runs 11 residues. Germline CDR1 MNHEY, CDR2 SMNVEV (reference sequence). V was cut by 7 bases and J by 4 bases, with 7 bases left in between. The DNA for the CDR3 is TGTGCCAGCATGGGGGGCACTGAAGCTTTCTTT. Translated: CASMGGTEAFF.

J is TRBJ2-7 and V is TRBV29-1; D is unclear. The CDR3 is 13 amino acids. Germline assignment: CDR1 SQVTM and CDR2 ANQGSEA. V lost 0 bases to trimming and J lost 2 bases, with 8 bases between them. The CDR3 here is CSVEDPRTYEQYF. CDR3 DNA sequence: TGCAGCGTTGAAGACCCCAGGACCTACGAGCAGTACTTC.

J is TRBJ2-3 and V is TRBV5-1; possible D gene TRBD2, 5 bases. CDR3 length: 16 residues. V lost 0 bases, J lost 0 bases, and 11 bases lay in between. Germline CDR1 is SGHRS and CDR2 is YFSETQ. This CDR3 is CASSLGASLSTDTQYF. CDR3 DNA sequence: TGCGCCAGCAGCTTGGGGGCTAGCCTAAGCACAGATACGCAGTATTTT.

The V gene is TRBV11-1, the J gene TRBJ1-1; tentative D call: TRBD1 (6 bases). The CDR3 loop spans 11 amino acids. The V gene lost 10 bases and the J gene lost 7 bases, with 13 bases spanning the gap. Per germline, CDR1 SGHAT and CDR2 FQDESV (reference sequence). The CDR3 region is CATRGGVEAFF. CDR3 in DNA: TGTGCCACCAGAGGGGGGGTTGAAGCTTTCTTT.